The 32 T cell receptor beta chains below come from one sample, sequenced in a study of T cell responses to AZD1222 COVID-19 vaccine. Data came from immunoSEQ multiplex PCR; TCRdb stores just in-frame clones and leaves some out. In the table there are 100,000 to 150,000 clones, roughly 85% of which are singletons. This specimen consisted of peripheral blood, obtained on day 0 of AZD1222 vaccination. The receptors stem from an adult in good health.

CDR3 in amino acids: CASSWKTGSTDTQYF. The CDR3 nucleotides read TGTGCCAGCAGCTGGAAGACAGGATCCACAGATACGCAGTATTTT. The V call is TRBV7-2, the J call TRBJ2-3; tentatively, D is TRBD1 (6 bases). V gave up 4 bases and J gave up 2 bases, with 13 bases separating them. Germline V gives CDR1 SGHTA, CDR2 FQGNSA. This CDR3 comprises 15 residues. Complete variable domain (other parts from reference TRBV7-2 and TRBJ2-3): GAGVSQSPSNKVTEKGKDVELRCDPISGHTALYWYRQSLGQGLEFLIYFQGNSAPDKSGLPSDRFSAERTGGSVSTLTIQRTQQEDSAVYLCASSWKTGSTDTQYFGPGTRLTVL.

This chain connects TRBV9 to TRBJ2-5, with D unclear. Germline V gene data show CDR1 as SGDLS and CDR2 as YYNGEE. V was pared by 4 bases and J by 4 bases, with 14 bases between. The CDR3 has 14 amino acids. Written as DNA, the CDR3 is TGTGCCAGCAGCCTCCGACCGGCCGGAGAGACCCAGTACTTC. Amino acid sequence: CASSLRPAGETQYF. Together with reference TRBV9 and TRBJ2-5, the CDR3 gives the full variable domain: DSGVTQTPKHLITATGQRVTLRCSPRSGDLSVYWYQQSLDQGLQFLIQYYNGEERAKGNILERFSAQQFPDLHSELNLSSLELGDSALYFCASSLRPAGETQYFGPGTRLLVL.

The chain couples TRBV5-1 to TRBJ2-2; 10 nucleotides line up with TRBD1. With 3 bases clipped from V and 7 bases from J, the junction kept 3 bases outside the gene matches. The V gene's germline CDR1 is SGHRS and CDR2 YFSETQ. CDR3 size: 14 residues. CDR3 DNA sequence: TGCGCCAGCAGCTCAGGGACAGGGGACGGGGAGCTGTTTTTT. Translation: CASSSGTGDGELFF.

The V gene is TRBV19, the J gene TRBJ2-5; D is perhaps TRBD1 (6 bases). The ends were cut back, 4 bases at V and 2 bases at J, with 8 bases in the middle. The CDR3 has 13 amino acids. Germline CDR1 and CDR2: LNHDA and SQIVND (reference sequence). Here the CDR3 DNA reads TGTGCCAGTAGTAAAACAGGGCAAGAGACCCAGTACTTC. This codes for CASSKTGQETQYF.

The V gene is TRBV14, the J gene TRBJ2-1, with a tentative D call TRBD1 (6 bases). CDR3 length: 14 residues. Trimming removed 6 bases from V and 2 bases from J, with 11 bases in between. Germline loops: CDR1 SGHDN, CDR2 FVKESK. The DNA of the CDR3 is TGTGCCAGCAGTCCTAGGACAGCCTACAATGAGCAGTTCTTC. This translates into CASSPRTAYNEQFF.

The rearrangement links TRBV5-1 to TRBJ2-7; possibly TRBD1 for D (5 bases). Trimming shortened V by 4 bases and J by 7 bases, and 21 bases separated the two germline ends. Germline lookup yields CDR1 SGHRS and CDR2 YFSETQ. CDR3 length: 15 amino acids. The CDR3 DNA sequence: TGCGCCAGCAGCCAACACATACAGGATACAAGGGAGCAGTACTTC. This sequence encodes CASSQHIQDTREQYF.

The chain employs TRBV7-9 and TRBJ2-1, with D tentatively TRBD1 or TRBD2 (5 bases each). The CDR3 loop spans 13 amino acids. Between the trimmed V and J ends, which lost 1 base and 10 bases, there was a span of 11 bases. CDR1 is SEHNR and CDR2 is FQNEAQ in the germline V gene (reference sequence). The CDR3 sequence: CASSLGGGPEQFF. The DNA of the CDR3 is TGTGCCAGCAGCTTAGGGGGCGGGCCCGAGCAGTTCTTC.

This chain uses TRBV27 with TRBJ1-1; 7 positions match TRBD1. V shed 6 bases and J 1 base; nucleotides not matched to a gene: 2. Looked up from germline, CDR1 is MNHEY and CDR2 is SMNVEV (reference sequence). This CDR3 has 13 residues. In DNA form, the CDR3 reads TGTGCCAGCAGCCACAGGGGGAACACTGAAGCTTTCTTT. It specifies CASSHRGNTEAFF.

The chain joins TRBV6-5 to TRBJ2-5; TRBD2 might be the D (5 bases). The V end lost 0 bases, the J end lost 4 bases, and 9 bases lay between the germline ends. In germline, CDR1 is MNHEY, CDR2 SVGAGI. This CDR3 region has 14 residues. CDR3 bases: TGTGCCAGCAGTTACTCGTCCCGGGGAGAGACCCAGTACTTC. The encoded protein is CASSYSSRGETQYF.

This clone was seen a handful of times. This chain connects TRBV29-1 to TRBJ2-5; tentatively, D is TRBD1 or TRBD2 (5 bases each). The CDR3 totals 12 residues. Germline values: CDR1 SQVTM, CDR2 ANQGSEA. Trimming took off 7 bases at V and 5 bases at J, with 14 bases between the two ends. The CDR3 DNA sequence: TGCAGCGCCGGGGACCATGGGGAGACCCAGTACTTC. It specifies CSAGDHGETQYF.

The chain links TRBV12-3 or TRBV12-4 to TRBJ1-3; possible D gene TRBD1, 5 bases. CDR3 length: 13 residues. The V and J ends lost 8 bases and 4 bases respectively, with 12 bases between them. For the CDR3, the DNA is TGTGCCAGCCCTGGGGGGAGGGGAAACACCATATATTTT. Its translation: CASPGGRGNTIYF.

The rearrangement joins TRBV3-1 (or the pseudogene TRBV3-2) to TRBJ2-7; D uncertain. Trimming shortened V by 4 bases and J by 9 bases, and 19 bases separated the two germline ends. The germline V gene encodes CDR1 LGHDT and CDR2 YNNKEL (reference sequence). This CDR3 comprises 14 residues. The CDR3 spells CASSLYLTKRVQYF. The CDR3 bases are TGTGCCAGCAGCCTTTACCTAACGAAAAGAGTGCAGTACTTC.

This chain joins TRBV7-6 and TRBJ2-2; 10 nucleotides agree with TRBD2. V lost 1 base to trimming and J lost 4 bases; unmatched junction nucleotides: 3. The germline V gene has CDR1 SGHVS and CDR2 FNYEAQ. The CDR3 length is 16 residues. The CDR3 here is CASSLGGLAATGELFF. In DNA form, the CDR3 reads TGTGCCAGCAGCTTAGGCGGACTAGCGGCCACCGGGGAGCTGTTTTTT. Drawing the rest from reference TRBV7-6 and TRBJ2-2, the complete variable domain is GAGVSQSPRYKVTKRGQDVALRCDPISGHVSLYWYRQALGQGPEFLTYFNYEAQQDKSGLPNDRFSAERPEGSISTLTIQRTEQRDSAMYRCASSLGGLAATGELFFGEGSRLTVL.

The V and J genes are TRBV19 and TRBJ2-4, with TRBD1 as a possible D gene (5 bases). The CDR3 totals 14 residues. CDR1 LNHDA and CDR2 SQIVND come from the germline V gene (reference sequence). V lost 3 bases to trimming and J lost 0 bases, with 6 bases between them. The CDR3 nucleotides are TGTGCCAGTAGTATGGGGCTAGCCAAAAACATTCAGTACTTC. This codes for CASSMGLAKNIQYF. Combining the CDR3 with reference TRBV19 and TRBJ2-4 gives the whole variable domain DGGITQSPKYLFRKEGQNVTLSCEQNLNHDAMYWYRQDPGQGLRLIYYSQIVNDFQKGDIAEGYSVSREKKESFPLTVTSAQKNPTAFYLCASSMGLAKNIQYFGAGTRLSVL.

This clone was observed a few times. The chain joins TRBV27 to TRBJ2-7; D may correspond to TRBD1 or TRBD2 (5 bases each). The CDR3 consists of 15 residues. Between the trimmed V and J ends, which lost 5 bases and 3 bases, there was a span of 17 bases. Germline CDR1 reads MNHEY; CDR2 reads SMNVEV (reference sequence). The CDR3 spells CASSPARDGYYEQYF. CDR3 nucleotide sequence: TGTGCCAGCAGTCCTGCCCGGGACGGTTACTACGAGCAGTACTTC.

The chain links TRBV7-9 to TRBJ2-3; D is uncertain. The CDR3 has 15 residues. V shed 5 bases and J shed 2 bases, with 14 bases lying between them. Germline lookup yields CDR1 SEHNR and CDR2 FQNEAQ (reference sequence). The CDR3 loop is CASSNPRTYTDTQYF. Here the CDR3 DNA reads TGTGCCAGCAGCAATCCACGAACATACACAGATACGCAGTATTTT.

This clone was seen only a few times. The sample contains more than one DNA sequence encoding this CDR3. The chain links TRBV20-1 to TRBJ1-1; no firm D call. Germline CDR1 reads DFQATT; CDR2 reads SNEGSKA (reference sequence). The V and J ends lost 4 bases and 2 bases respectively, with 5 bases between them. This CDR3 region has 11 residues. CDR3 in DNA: TGCAGTGCTAAAGTTAACACTGAAGCTTTCTTT. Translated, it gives CSAKVNTEAFF.

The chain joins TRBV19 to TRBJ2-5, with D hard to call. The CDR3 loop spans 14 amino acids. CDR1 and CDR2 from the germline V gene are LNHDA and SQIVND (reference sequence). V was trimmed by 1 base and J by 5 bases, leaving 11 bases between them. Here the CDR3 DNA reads TGTGCCAGTAGTATAGCCCCTCCCGGGGAGACCCAGTACTTC. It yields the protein CASSIAPPGETQYF. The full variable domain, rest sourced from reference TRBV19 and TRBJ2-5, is DGGITQSPKYLFRKEGQNVTLSCEQNLNHDAMYWYRQDPGQGLRLIYYSQIVNDFQKGDIAEGYSVSREKKESFPLTVTSAQKNPTAFYLCASSIAPPGETQYFGPGTRLLVL.

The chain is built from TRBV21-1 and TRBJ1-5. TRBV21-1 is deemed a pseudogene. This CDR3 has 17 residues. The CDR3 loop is CASSKTLCRGGNQPQHF. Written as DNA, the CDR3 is TGTGCCAGCAGCAAAACTTTATGCCGGGGCGGCAATCAGCCCCAGCATTTT.

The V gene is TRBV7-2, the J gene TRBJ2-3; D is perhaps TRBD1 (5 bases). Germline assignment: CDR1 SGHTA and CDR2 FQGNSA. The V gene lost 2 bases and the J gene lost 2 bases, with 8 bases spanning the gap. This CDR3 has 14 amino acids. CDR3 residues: CASSLSQATDTQYF. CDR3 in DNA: TGTGCCAGCAGCTTATCACAGGCCACAGATACGCAGTATTTT.

The DNA of the CDR3 is TGTGCCAGCAGCCCACGGGGGTTAACTAATGAAAAACTGTTTTTT. As protein: CASSPRGLTNEKLFF. The chain uses TRBV6-5 and TRBJ1-4; possibly TRBD1 for D (5 bases). Trimming removed 6 bases from V and 1 base from J, with 12 bases in between. Germline CDR1 and CDR2: MNHEY and SVGAGI. The CDR3 covers 15 residues.

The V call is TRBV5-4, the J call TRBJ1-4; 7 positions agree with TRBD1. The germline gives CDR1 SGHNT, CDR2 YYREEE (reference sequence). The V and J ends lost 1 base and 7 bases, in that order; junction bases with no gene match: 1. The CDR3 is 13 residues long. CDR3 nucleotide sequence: TGTGCCAGCAGCTTGCGGGACAGTGAAAAACTGTTTTTT. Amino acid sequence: CASSLRDSEKLFF.

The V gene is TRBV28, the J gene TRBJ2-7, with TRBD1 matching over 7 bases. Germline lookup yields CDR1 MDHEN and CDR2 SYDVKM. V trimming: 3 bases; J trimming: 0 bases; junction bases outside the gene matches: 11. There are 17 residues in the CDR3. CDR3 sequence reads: CASSLGQQGISSYEQYF. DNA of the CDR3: TGTGCCAGCAGTTTGGGGCAACAGGGGATAAGCTCCTACGAGCAGTACTTC.

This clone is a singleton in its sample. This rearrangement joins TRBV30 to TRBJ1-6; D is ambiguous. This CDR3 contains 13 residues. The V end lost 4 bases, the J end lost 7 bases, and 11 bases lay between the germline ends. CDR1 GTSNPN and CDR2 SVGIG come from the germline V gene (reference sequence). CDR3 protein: CAWMAKGNSPLHF. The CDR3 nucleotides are TGTGCCTGGATGGCGAAAGGGAATTCACCCCTCCACTTT.

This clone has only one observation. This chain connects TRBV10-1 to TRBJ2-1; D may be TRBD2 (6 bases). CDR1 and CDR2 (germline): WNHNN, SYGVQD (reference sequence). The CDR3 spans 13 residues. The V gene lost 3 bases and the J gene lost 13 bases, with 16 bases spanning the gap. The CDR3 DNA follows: TGCGCCAGCAGTGACCACGGGAGTAGGGAACAGTTCTTC. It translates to CASSDHGSREQFF.

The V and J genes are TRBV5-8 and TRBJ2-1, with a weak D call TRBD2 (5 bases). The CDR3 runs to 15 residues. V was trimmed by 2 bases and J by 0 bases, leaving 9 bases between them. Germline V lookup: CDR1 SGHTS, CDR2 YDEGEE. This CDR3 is CASSFNGDSYNEQFF. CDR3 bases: TGTGCCAGCAGCTTTAACGGGGACTCCTACAATGAGCAGTTCTTC.

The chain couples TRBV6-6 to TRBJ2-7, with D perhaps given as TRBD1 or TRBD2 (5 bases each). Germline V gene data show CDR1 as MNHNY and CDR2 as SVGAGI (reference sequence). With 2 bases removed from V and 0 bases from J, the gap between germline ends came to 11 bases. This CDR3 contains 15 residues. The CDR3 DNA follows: TGTGCCAGCAGTTACCGGGACCTTCCCTCCTACGAGCAGTACTTC. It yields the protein CASSYRDLPSYEQYF.

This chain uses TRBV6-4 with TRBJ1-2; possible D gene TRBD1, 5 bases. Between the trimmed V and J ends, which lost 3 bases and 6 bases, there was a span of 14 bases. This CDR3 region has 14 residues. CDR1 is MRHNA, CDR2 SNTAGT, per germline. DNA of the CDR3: TGTGCCAGCAGTGAACAGGCGGGGAACAATGGCTACACCTTC. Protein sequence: CASSEQAGNNGYTF.

CDR3: CASVPRWGSGSGNTIYF. The CDR3 DNA is TGTGCCAGCGTTCCTAGATGGGGGTCGGGCTCTGGAAACACCATATATTTT. This chain links TRBV25-1 with TRBJ1-3; D possibly corresponds to TRBD1 (5 bases). This CDR3 contains 17 residues. V was trimmed by 8 bases and J by 0 bases, leaving 20 bases between them. Germline V gives CDR1 MGHDK, CDR2 SYGVNS.

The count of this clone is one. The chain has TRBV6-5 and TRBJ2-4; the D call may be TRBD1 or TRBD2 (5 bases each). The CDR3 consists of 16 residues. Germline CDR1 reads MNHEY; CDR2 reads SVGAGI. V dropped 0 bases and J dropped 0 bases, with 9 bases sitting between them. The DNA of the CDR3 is TGTGCCAGCAGTTACTCCGGGACGGTAGCCAAAAACATTCAGTACTTC. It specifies CASSYSGTVAKNIQYF.

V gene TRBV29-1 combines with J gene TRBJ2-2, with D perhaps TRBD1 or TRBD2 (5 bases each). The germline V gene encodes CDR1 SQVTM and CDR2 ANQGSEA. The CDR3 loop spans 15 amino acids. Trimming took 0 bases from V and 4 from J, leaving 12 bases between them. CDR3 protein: CSVEDWGPRTGELFF. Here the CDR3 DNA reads TGCAGCGTTGAAGACTGGGGACCGCGCACCGGGGAGCTGTTTTTT.

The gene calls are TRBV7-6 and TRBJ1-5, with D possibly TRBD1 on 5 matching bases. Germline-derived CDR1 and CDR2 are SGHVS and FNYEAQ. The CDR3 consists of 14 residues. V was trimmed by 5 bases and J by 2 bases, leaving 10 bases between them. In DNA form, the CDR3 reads TGTGCCAGCAGCGTCCAGGGTGGCAATCAGCCCCAGCATTTT. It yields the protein CASSVQGGNQPQHF.